Included here is one T cell receptor beta chain sequence, with context. What it binds is not known. A junction end diverges from the germline sequence, so it may reflect a read error. TCRdb independently ran MiXCR on the 5' RACE reads; one entry per CDR3 protein. The sample contains approximately 700,000 distinct CDR3 sequences, approximately 18% of which appear only once. The record originates from a study of identical twins. Regarding the study as a whole: Where out-of-frame alpha sequences were twin-shared, they showed excess low generation probability.

The germline V gene encodes CDR1 SGHRS and CDR2 YFSETQ. The length of the CDR3 is 13 residues. The same sample was also studied in work on T cells expressing NK-cell markers. That source reports: Each TCR beta repertoire originated in sorted T cells that were CD3+CD56+NKG2C+, CD3+CD56+NKG2C- or CD3+CD56-NKG2C+. The leading position in the CD3+CD56-NKG2C+ fraction of several donors also went to these clonotypes.

Sequencing was carried out using PBMCs. The receptor comes from a woman younger than 30 in good health. V is TRBV5-1 and J is TRBJ2-7; D is perhaps TRBD1 or TRBD2 (5 bases each). The CDR3 DNA is TGTGCCAGCAGTTTGGGACGGCCGTACGAGCAGTACTTC. This translates into CASSLGRPYEQYF.